This T cell receptor (beta chain) was captured by sequencing in a study of cytomegalovirus exposure and HLA in healthy donors. Regarding the study as a whole: Among the most significant clusters, several appeared linked to common viral pathogens in a later analysis. Productive status was seen about 87% or about 30% of the time for most TCR beta V segments in an earlier analysis.

Per the germline V gene, CDR1 is LNHDA and CDR2 is SQIVND (reference sequence). V shed 5 bases and J 1 base; nucleotides not matched to a gene: 4. The length of the CDR3 is 15 residues. Primers for the PCR totalled 60 Vbeta and 13 Jbeta. TCRdb keeps only in-frame clones here, not all; method: immunoSEQ multiplex PCR. The repertoire holds about 160,000 clones, roughly 82% seen once, with 2.5% to 3% in the top ten. About this clone itself: The target antigen is unknown.

The genes are TRBV19 and TRBJ2-7, with 11 bases matching TRBD1. The sequenced sample consisted of PBMCs. This clonotype was sampled from a woman between 45 and 65 years old in good health and CMV-seropositive. CDR3 nucleotides: TGTGCCAGTAGTGGGACAGGGGGTAAGTCCTACGAGCAGTACTTC. This encodes CASSGTGGKSYEQYF.